This T cell receptor beta chain is from a study of chemoradiotherapy in HPV16-positive cancers. Whole-study context: A couple of HPV16-positive patients' cells yielded candidate HPV-specific clones and common motifs. Whole-study findings and limits: During treatment, candidate HPV-specific clones and E7-related motifs expanded in tumor. For HPV16-positive patients, expanding HPV-responsive T cells associated with longer recurrence-free survival. HPV-specific T cells were functionally defined from only a couple of HPV16-positive patients.

Assay: immunoSEQ multiplex PCR; the TCRdb copy retains only in-frame clones and omits some. The profile shows 12,000 or so clones, about 86% of them singletons. The CDR3 has 15 residues. With 3 bases removed from V and 4 bases from J, the gap between germline ends came to 14 bases. Germline values: CDR1 SGDLS, CDR2 YYNGEE. On this clone: Its antigen is unknown.

This receptor was taken from a human donor with HPV-associated anogenital cancer. The chain has TRBV9 and TRBJ1-3; D unclear. The input for sequencing was blood, taken from a patient who underwent chemoradiotherapy. CDR3 nucleotide sequence: TGTGCCAGCAGCGAGGGAGTGCGGGGAGGAAACACCATATATTTT. This gives the protein CASSEGVRGGNTIYF.